These 5 T cell receptor beta chains originate from one sample sequenced in a study of blood T cells in healthy people across ages. The use of a sample-barcoded 5' primer and a J-beta primer mix characterized a second PCR of about 7 to 12 cycles. TCRdb fed the 5' RACE reads into MiXCR, producing one record per CDR3 protein. The sample shows 1,100,000 or so distinct CDR3 sequences, 40% to 45% of them seen only once. Sequencing was done on a sample of blood. The source of these receptors is a woman aged 60 to 75 in good health.

V is TRBV20-1 and J is TRBJ2-6; weak D call: TRBD2 (6 bases). Trimming removed 3 bases from V and 3 bases from J, with 12 bases in between. The CDR3 has 15 amino acids. Looked up from germline, CDR1 is DFQATT and CDR2 is SNEGSKA (reference sequence). Written as DNA, the CDR3 is TGCAGTGCTAGGGTTACGGGAGTTGGGGCCAACGTCCTGACTTTC. It translates to CSARVTGVGANVLTF.

This chain joins TRBV29-1 and TRBJ2-5; no firm D call. The CDR3 sequence is 12 residues long. Germline CDR1 reads SQVTM; CDR2 reads ANQGSEA. Deletions cut 3 bases from V and 1 base from J, with 6 bases between. In nucleotides, the CDR3 is TGCAGCGTTGAGCACAGCCAAGAGACCCAGTACTTC. As protein: CSVEHSQETQYF.

The rearrangement uses TRBV4-1 and TRBJ2-5; D is tentatively TRBD1 or TRBD2 (6 bases each). The CDR3 has 15 amino acids. The V end was cut by 4 bases, the J end by 1 base, with 13 bases between. Germline CDR1 reads MGHRA; CDR2 reads YSYEKL. The chain's CDR3 is CASSPRRGTQETQYF. The DNA for the CDR3 is TGCGCCAGCAGCCCAAGGAGGGGGACCCAAGAGACCCAGTACTTC.

The chain couples TRBV5-1 to TRBJ2-3; no firm D call. This CDR3 region has 14 residues. The germline V gene encodes CDR1 SGHRS and CDR2 YFSETQ. V lost 0 bases and J 6 bases, leaving 11 bases between the germline ends. The CDR3 sequence is CASSLVSSRDTQYF. For the CDR3, the DNA is TGCGCCAGCAGCTTGGTGTCCAGCCGGGATACGCAGTATTTT. Variable domain in full (rest from reference TRBV5-1 and TRBJ2-3): KAGVTQTPRYLIKTRGQQVTLSCSPISGHRSVSWYQQTPGQGLQFLFEYFSETQRNKGNFPGRFSGRQFSNSRSEMNVSTLELGDSALYLCASSLVSSRDTQYFGPGTRLTVL.

This chain uses TRBV2 with TRBJ2-1; possible D gene TRBD1, 6 bases. The CDR3 totals 16 residues. With 1 base removed from V and 8 bases from J, the gap between germline ends came to 18 bases. Looked up from germline, CDR1 is SNHLY and CDR2 is FYNNEI. The CDR3 bases are TGTGCCAGCAGTGAAGTTGACAGGACCTCTACAGATGAGCAGTTCTTC. It specifies CASSEVDRTSTDEQFF.